The table lists the clone carrying this T cell receptor beta chain with a few counts. The antigen is unknown. The germline gives CDR1 SGHTS, CDR2 YDEGEE. Trimming stripped 4 bases from V and 0 bases from J, with 14 bases between. The CDR3 has 15 amino acids. This record belongs to a study of Ad26.COV2.S vaccination and SARS-CoV-2 variants. Only in-frame clones appear in the TCRdb table, and some are missing; sequencing was by immunoSEQ multiplex PCR. The data show 350,000 to 450,000 clones, about 91% seen once. Study observations and caveats: Relative to placebo recipients, vaccine recipients exhibited elevated spike-specific TCR breadth.

This TCR came from a human donor who had recovered from COVID-19. Sequences were derived from peripheral blood, sampled after recovery from COVID-19. The chain has TRBV5-8 and TRBJ2-7; D gene unclear. The CDR3 DNA follows: TGTGCCAGCAGCCTCCGGACGGCAAGCTCCTACGAGCAGTACTTC. It codes for CASSLRTASSYEQYF.